This T cell receptor (beta chain) was found in a study of CD8 T cells in Susac syndrome (dated by TCRdb to about 2019). About the investigation overall: Whether CD8+ T cell activation and differentiation in Susac syndrome was antigen driven was tested using repertoire sequencing. CD8+ T cell repertoire clonality was compared between about a dozen healthy donors, about 14 Susac syndrome patients and roughly 15 multiple sclerosis patients.

Beyond this particular receptor, the publication reports: The number of individuals in the TCR sequencing and HLA analysis was acknowledged as relatively small.

RNA was extracted using the RNeasy kit, and about 0.45 to 1 ug of the RNA was reverse transcribed with random hexamers. The immunoSEQ multiplex PCR assay, covering 54 Vbeta and 13 Jbeta segments, was used to amplify TCR beta CDR3 regions. PCR amplification bias was corrected by using a synthetic template baseline for primer optimization and computational correction. From the authors' description of their analysis: Reads were annotated to V, D and J genes per IMGT and analyzed with immunoSEQ Analyzer, keeping only productive sequences. Clonality was computed as one minus Shannon entropy normalized by log2 of the number of productive unique sequences. For each patient and control, public and private clones were evaluated within the 100 most prevalent clones. A clone was defined as Susac-specific if it was absent from the healthy and MS cohorts, from approximately 980 published viral clones and from other ImmuneACCESS disease sequences. The public reads were quality trimmed at Q25 with fastp and then assembled into clones with MiXCR by TCRdb, keeping productive beta chains. Each CDR3 protein appears once, grouped with its most common genes and DNA. V and J calls and clone size were set by TCRdb, not the authors. The sample table holds around 270,000 distinct CDR3 sequences, of which about 91% were seen once. The ten largest clones represent roughly 0.2% of the sample.

For this clonotype: The clone's antigen remains unknown. It has no much larger one-base neighbor in the sample; base qualities were not kept.

Peripheral blood CD8+ and CD4+ T cells from healthy donors, Susac syndrome patients and multiple sclerosis patients were profiled by high-throughput TCR beta sequencing. Multiple sclerosis controls were treatment-naive patients with stable or active relapsing-remitting disease fulfilling revised McDonald criteria. Bulk CD8+ and CD4+ T cells were purified magnetically by negative isolation, whereas CD8+ TEMRA cells were enriched by FACS. Blood was collected in EDTA tubes and processed within 24 hours, with PBMCs isolated through density gradient centrifugation. PBMCs destined for TCR sequencing were cryopreserved in liquid nitrogen and later thawed in a 37 °C water bath. A purity of at least 90% was achieved for sorted or isolated CD4+, CD8+ and CD8+ TEMRA cells. From cysteine to phenylalanine, the CDR3 is 14 amino acids long. Solely the CDR3 DNA is kept, with 42 bases framed from the first base. Between the V and J ends, shortened by 2 bases and 0 bases respectively, the junction contains 6 bases. As encoded in the germline V gene, CDR1 is SGDLS while CDR2 is YYNGEE.

Sequenced: CD8+ T cells from PBMCs. This clonotype was sampled from a human donor with multiple sclerosis. The chain employs TRBV9 and TRBJ1-3; a tentative D match to TRBD1 spans 6 bases. The DNA is as follows: TGTGCCAGCAGCGTGGACAGCTCTGGAAACACCATATATTTT. This encodes CASSVDSSGNTIYF.